This record looks at one T cell receptor beta chain sequence and its context. This sample stems from a study of T cell changes during pregnancy in multiple sclerosis. The table came from immunoSEQ multiplex PCR; TCRdb's copy has only in-frame clones and leaves some out. The sample lists 100,000 or so clones, just under 95% seen once, with about 4.5% in the top ten. The germline gives CDR1 MNHEY, CDR2 SVGAGI. This CDR3 contains 13 residues. The V and J ends lost 2 bases and 4 bases respectively, with 5 bases between them. The sequence derives from a female donor with multiple sclerosis, enrolled in a pregnancy study. The chain uses TRBV6-5 and TRBJ1-4; a possible D gene is TRBD1 (5 bases). Sequenced material: peripheral blood, taken in the first trimester of pregnancy. CDR3 sequence (DNA): TGTGCCAGCAGTTACAGGGGTAATGAAAAACTGTTTTTT. It specifies CASSYRGNEKLFF.